Given below is one T cell receptor (beta chain) in context. The protocol was immunoSEQ multiplex PCR, while the TCRdb copy is restricted to in-frame clones and leaves out a portion. In the table there are roughly 88,000 clones, 91% of which are singletons. The V and J ends lost 5 bases and 0 bases respectively, with 1 base between them. The length of the CDR3 is 11 residues. Germline lookup yields CDR1 SGHAT and CDR2 FQNNGV. This entry comes from a study of control samples from healthy donors and cancer patients. The TCR comes from a man aged 45-65 years in good health. The rearrangement uses TRBV11-2 and TRBJ1-1; unclear D gene. The specimen was blood. The DNA for the CDR3 is TGTGCCAGCAGCCTGAACACTGAAGCTTTCTTT. Translating it yields CASSLNTEAFF. Full variable domain (rest looked up from reference TRBV11-2 and TRBJ1-1): EAGVAQSPRYKIIEKRQSVAFWCNPISGHATLYWYQQILGQGPKLLIQFQNNGVVDDSQLPKDRFSAERLKGVDSTLKIQPAKLEDSAVYLCASSLNTEAFFGQGTRLTVV.